This T cell receptor beta chain came from a study of regulatory T cells in long-lasting Graves disease. As to time point: persistent/refractory GD, antithyroid drugs over 5 years with positive TRAb. Making the TCR library involved RNA that had been extracted from PBMCs. Building the TCR beta libraries relied on iRepertoire HTBI primers, and CDR3 regions underwent Arm-PCR. Each CDR3 protein is one row after TCRdb ran MiXCR on the multiplex PCR reads. The sample holds approximately 380,000 distinct CDR3 sequences, roughly 20% seen once. CDR1 is MNHEY, CDR2 SVGEGT, per germline. The CDR3 length is 14 residues. Trimming took off 5 bases at V and 7 bases at J, with 15 bases between the two ends.

The sequence derives from a female donor with Graves disease. The sample consisted of peripheral blood mononuclear cells (PBMCs), taken when the disease was refractory, from a patient treated with antithyroid drugs. The rearrangement links TRBV6-2 or TRBV6-3 to TRBJ1-5; possibly TRBD1 for D (5 bases). This CDR3 reads CASSEAGRSQPQHF. DNA of the CDR3: TGTGCCAGCAGTGAGGCAGGGCGTTCGCAGCCCCAGCATTTT.